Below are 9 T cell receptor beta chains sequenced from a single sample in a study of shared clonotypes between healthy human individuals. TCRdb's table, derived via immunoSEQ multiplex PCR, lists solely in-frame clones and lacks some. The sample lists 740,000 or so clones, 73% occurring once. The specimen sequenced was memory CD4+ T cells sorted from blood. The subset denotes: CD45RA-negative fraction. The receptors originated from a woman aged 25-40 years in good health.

The CDR3 sequence: CSAWPLSEQFF. CDR3 nucleotides: TGCAGTGCTTGGCCTCTCTCTGAGCAGTTCTTC. The chain joins TRBV20-1 to TRBJ2-1, with no clear D. Germline V gives CDR1 DFQATT, CDR2 SNEGSKA (reference sequence). V was pared by 5 bases and J by 9 bases, with 11 bases between. There are 11 residues in the CDR3.

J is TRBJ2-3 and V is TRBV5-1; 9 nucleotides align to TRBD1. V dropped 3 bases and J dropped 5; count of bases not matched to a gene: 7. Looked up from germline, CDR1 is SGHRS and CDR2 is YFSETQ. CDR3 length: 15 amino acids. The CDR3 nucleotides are TGCGCCAGCAGCTACTATCCGGACAGGGGAGATACGCAGTATTTT. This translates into CASSYYPDRGDTQYF.

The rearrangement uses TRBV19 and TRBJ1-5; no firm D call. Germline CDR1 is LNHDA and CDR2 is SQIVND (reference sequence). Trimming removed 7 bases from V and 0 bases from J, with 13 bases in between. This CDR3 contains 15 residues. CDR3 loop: CASKRSGYSNQPQHF. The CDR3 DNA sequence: TGTGCCAGTAAGCGCTCGGGGTATAGCAATCAGCCCCAGCATTTT. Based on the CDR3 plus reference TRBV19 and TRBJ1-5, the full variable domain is DGGITQSPKYLFRKEGQNVTLSCEQNLNHDAMYWYRQDPGQGLRLIYYSQIVNDFQKGDIAEGYSVSREKKESFPLTVTSAQKNPTAFYLCASKRSGYSNQPQHFGDGTRLSIL.

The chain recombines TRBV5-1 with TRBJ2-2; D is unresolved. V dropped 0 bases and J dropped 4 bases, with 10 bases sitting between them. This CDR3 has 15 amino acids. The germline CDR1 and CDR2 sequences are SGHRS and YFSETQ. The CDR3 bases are TGCGCCAGCAGCTTGGGATCGCTTGGCACCGGGGAGCTGTTTTTT. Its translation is CASSLGSLGTGELFF.

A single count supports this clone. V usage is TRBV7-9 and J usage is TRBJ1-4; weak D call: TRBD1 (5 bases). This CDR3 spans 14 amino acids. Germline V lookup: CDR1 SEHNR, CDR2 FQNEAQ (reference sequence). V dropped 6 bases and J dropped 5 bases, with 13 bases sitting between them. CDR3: CASSPRDGNEKLFF. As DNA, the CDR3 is TGTGCCAGCAGTCCTCGGGACGGCAATGAAAAACTGTTTTTT.

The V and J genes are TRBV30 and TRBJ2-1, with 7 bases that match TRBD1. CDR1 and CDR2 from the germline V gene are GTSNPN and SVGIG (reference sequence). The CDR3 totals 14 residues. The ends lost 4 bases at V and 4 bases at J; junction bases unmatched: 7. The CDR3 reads CAWKGTVIYNEQFF. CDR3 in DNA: TGTGCCTGGAAAGGGACAGTTATTTACAATGAGCAGTTCTTC.

CDR3 coding DNA: TGCAGCGCCCGACTAGCGGGAGCCACCGGGGAGCTGTTTTTT. The encoded protein is CSARLAGATGELFF. V and J are TRBV29-1 and TRBJ2-2, with 12 positions matching TRBD2. This CDR3 has 14 residues. CDR1 is SQVTM, CDR2 ANQGSEA, per germline. Trimming took 7 bases from V and 4 from J; bases not matched to a gene: 4.

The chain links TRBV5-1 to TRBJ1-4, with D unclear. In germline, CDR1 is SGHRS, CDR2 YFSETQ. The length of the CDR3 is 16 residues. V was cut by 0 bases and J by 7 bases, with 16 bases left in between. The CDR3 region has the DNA TGCGCCAGCAGCTTGGCCATGACCCGTGGGAGTGAAAAACTGTTTTTT. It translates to CASSLAMTRGSEKLFF.

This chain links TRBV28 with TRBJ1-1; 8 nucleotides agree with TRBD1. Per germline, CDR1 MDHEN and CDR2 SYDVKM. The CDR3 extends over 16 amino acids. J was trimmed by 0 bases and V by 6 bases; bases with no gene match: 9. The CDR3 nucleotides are TGTGCCAGCAGCTGGGACAGGAGAGAAATGAACACTGAAGCTTTCTTT. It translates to CASSWDRREMNTEAFF.